This entry lists 26 T cell receptor beta chains sequenced from one sample in a study of technical replicates of blood from several donors. Assay: immunoSEQ multiplex PCR; the TCRdb copy retains only in-frame clones and omits some. The sample has tens of thousands of clones, about 98% seen once. Material: T cells isolated from PBMCs. These TCRs come from a human donor in good health.

The chain couples TRBV2 to TRBJ2-5; possibly TRBD2 for D (6 bases). The CDR3 totals 15 residues. Germline values: CDR1 SNHLY, CDR2 FYNNEI. The V end lost 2 bases, the J end lost 5 bases, and 15 bases lay between the germline ends. The CDR3 spells CASSEPLTSQETQYF. CDR3 nucleotide sequence: TGTGCCAGCAGTGAACCCCTGACTAGTCAGGAGACCCAGTACTTC.

The V gene is TRBV27, the J gene TRBJ1-4, with TRBD1 identical over 8 bases. The CDR3 runs 17 residues. The V and J ends lost 6 bases and 0 bases, in that order; junction bases with no gene match: 9. Germline-derived CDR1 and CDR2 are MNHEY and SMNVEV (reference sequence). The CDR3, as DNA: TGTGCCAGCAGGGCACAGGGGGGCGCCGCAACTAATGAAAAACTGTTTTTT. This encodes CASRAQGGAATNEKLFF. The full variable domain, completed using reference TRBV27 and TRBJ1-4, is EAQVTQNPRYLITVTGKKLTVTCSQNMNHEYMSWYRQDPGLGLRQIYYSMNVEVTDKGDVPEGYKVSRKEKRNFPLILESPSPNQTSLYFCASRAQGGAATNEKLFFGSGTQLSVL.

The chain is built from TRBV5-1 and TRBJ2-7, with 10 bases that match TRBD2. V lost 1 base, J lost 4 bases, and 5 bases stayed unmatched. Germline loops: CDR1 SGHRS, CDR2 YFSETQ. This CDR3 has 15 amino acids. DNA for the CDR3: TGCGCCAGCAGCTTGCGGTCTAGCGGGAGTTACGAGCAGTACTTC. Its translation is CASSLRSSGSYEQYF.

This chain uses TRBV4-1 with TRBJ2-1; perhaps TRBD1 as D (6 bases). The CDR3 sequence is 16 residues long. Deletions cut 1 base from V and 1 base from J, with 11 bases between. Germline values: CDR1 MGHRA, CDR2 YSYEKL. Written as DNA, the CDR3 is TGCGCCAGCAGCCAAGTCCGGGACACGTCCTACAATGAGCAGTTCTTC. It is translated as CASSQVRDTSYNEQFF.

The chain recombines TRBV6-1 with TRBJ1-2; tentatively, D is TRBD1 (6 bases). This CDR3 comprises 16 residues. Germline V gene sequence: CDR1 MNHNS, CDR2 SASEGT. V lost 2 bases and J lost 3, with 16 bases in between. The CDR3 nucleotides are TGTGCCAGCAGTGAATCCGTAGTAGGGGGTTACTATGGCTACACCTTC. This codes for CASSESVVGGYYGYTF.

V usage is TRBV5-1 and J usage is TRBJ1-4, with TRBD1 matching 11 bases. J lost 7 bases, V lost 5 bases, and 7 bases had no gene match. CDR1 is SGHRS and CDR2 is YFSETQ in the germline V gene. This CDR3 contains 15 residues. CDR3 coding DNA: TGCGCCAGCAGGGACAGGGGGCGCGAAGGTGAAAAACTGTTTTTT. Translating it yields CASRDRGREGEKLFF.

V gene TRBV6-5 combines with J gene TRBJ2-3; D not certain. The CDR3 length is 15 residues. Trimming shortened V by 4 bases and J by 6 bases, and 17 bases separated the two germline ends. Per germline, CDR1 MNHEY and CDR2 SVGAGI. CDR3: CASSSPTLDQDTQYF. The DNA for the CDR3 is TGTGCCAGCAGTTCCCCGACCCTAGATCAGGATACGCAGTATTTT.

This clone was seen only once. The rearrangement links TRBV7-7 to TRBJ1-1, with D perhaps TRBD1 (5 bases). CDR3 length: 15 amino acids. CDR1 is SSHAT and CDR2 is FNYEAQ in the germline V gene (reference sequence). V lost 11 bases and J lost 3, with 22 bases in between. The CDR3 DNA is TGTGCCCTCGGGGATCCACGGGGGTTGGACACTGAAGCTTTCTTT. It translates to CALGDPRGLDTEAFF.

This chain joins TRBV9 and TRBJ1-3, with 11 positions matching TRBD1. Germline lookup yields CDR1 SGDLS and CDR2 YYNGEE. The V and J ends lost 5 bases and 4 bases, in that order; junction bases with no gene match: 5. This CDR3 has 15 amino acids. Here the CDR3 reads CASRGQGETGNTIYF. The DNA for the CDR3 is TGTGCCAGCAGGGGACAGGGGGAAACCGGAAACACCATATATTTT.

The V call is TRBV6-1, the J call TRBJ1-2; 10 bases are shared with TRBD1. The CDR3 is 15 amino acids. Germline V gene data show CDR1 as MNHNS and CDR2 as SASEGT. Trimming took 6 bases from V and 4 from J; bases not matched to a gene: 8. The CDR3 DNA reads as TGTGCCAGCAGCCCGATGACAGGGGGCGCCTATGGCTACACCTTC. This codes for CASSPMTGGAYGYTF.

This chain links TRBV19 with TRBJ2-1; 7 positions agree with TRBD2. The germline gives CDR1 LNHDA, CDR2 SQIVND (reference sequence). The length of the CDR3 is 16 residues. V was pared by 3 bases and J by 3 bases, with 8 bases of the junction left unmatched. This CDR3 reads CASSIGGWRDYNEQFF. For the CDR3, the DNA is TGTGCCAGTAGTATCGGGGGGTGGCGGGACTACAATGAGCAGTTCTTC.

This chain joins TRBV4-1 and TRBJ2-7; 8 nucleotides align to TRBD1. The CDR3 runs to 16 residues. Germline V gene lookup returns CDR1 MGHRA and CDR2 YSYEKL. Trimming at V came to 1 base and at J to 3 bases, leaving 8 bases not matched to a gene. The DNA of the CDR3 is TGCGCCAGCAGCCAAGTACCCGGACAGGGCGGCTACGAGCAGTACTTC. It specifies CASSQVPGQGGYEQYF.

The genes are TRBV5-1 and TRBJ2-5; a possible D gene is TRBD2 (5 bases). CDR1 and CDR2 (germline): SGHRS, YFSETQ. This CDR3 has 12 amino acids. Between the trimmed V and J ends, which lost 1 base and 5 bases, there was a span of 6 bases. The CDR3 sequence: CASSLTGETQYF. The CDR3 DNA reads as TGCGCCAGCAGCTTGACGGGGGAGACCCAGTACTTC.

The gene calls are TRBV5-1 and TRBJ1-1, with 7 bases aligning to TRBD1. Germline CDR1 SGHRS, CDR2 YFSETQ. Trimming removed 6 bases from V and 4 bases from J; junction bases left unmatched: 12. The CDR3 consists of 15 residues. CDR3 protein: CASIPDRDGSTEAFF. CDR3 DNA sequence: TGCGCCAGCATTCCCGACAGGGATGGAAGCACTGAAGCTTTCTTT.

J is TRBJ2-5 and V is TRBV5-1; 7 nucleotides match TRBD1. With 7 bases clipped from V and 5 bases from J, the junction kept 14 bases outside the gene matches. Germline CDR1 SGHRS, CDR2 YFSETQ. This CDR3 has 15 residues. The CDR3 DNA reads TGCGCCAGCCGAGGTACAGGGGCCCGCTTCGAGACCCAGTACTTC. It translates to CASRGTGARFETQYF.

The rearrangement uses TRBV10-3 and TRBJ1-3; D uncertain. V lost 0 bases and J lost 1, with 10 bases in between. In germline, CDR1 is ENHRY, CDR2 SYGVKD. The CDR3 length is 16 residues. The DNA for the CDR3 is TGTGCCATCAGTGAGTCTCTACAACTATCTGGAAACACCATATATTTT. This gives the protein CAISESLQLSGNTIYF.

The V gene is TRBV10-3, the J gene TRBJ2-7; 8 bases fit TRBD2. Per germline, CDR1 ENHRY and CDR2 SYGVKD. CDR3 length equals 17 residues. The junction had 10 bases not matched to a gene; V was cut back by 0 bases and J by 3 bases. This CDR3 reads CAISESVVGSGSYEQYF. As DNA, the CDR3 is TGTGCCATCAGTGAGTCCGTGGTGGGGAGCGGGAGCTACGAGCAGTACTTC.

The V call is TRBV11-3, the J call TRBJ2-6; D is possibly TRBD1 (6 bases). V was shortened by 4 bases and J by 0 bases, with 10 bases between the two germline ends. The CDR3 length is 16 residues. Germline V CDR1 and CDR2: SGHNT, YENEEA. The CDR3 coding sequence is TGTGCCAGCAGCTCCTGGACAGCCTCTGGGGCCAACGTCCTGACTTTC. Translating gives CASSSWTASGANVLTF.

The chain combines TRBV5-1 with TRBJ2-3; 7 bases align to TRBD2. This CDR3 comprises 15 residues. Germline CDR1 and CDR2: SGHRS and YFSETQ. Trimming cost V 1 base and J 1 base; bases outside gene matches: 3. CDR3 coding DNA: TGCGCCAGCAGCTTGTATACTAGCGGCACAGATACGCAGTATTTT. It encodes CASSLYTSGTDTQYF.

The gene calls are TRBV7-3 and TRBJ2-2; D possibly corresponds to TRBD2 (6 bases). V was cut by 5 bases and J by 6 bases, with 13 bases left in between. The germline V gene encodes CDR1 SGHTA and CDR2 FQGTGA. The CDR3 is 14 residues long. CDR3 in DNA: TGTGCCAGCAGCCCCGTACTAGCCGCCGGGGAGCTGTTTTTT. This translates into CASSPVLAAGELFF.

DNA for the CDR3: TGTGCCAGCAGCTTCGTAGTAAAAGATACGCAGTATTTT. It translates to CASSFVVKDTQYF. The chain has TRBV5-6 and TRBJ2-3; no clear D gene. V dropped 2 bases and J dropped 5 bases, with 9 bases sitting between them. CDR3 size: 13 residues. The germline V gene has CDR1 SGHDT and CDR2 YYEEEE.

The V call is TRBV2, the J call TRBJ2-1, with 14 nucleotides matching TRBD2. The junction had 13 bases not matched to a gene; V was cut back by 8 bases and J by 7 bases. The V gene's germline CDR1 is SNHLY and CDR2 FYNNEI. This CDR3 comprises 17 residues. The CDR3 here is CASVMMLGLAGENEQFF. The DNA of the CDR3 is TGTGCCAGCGTAATGATGTTGGGACTAGCGGGAGAGAATGAGCAGTTCTTC.

The chain employs TRBV29-1 and TRBJ2-7; possible D gene TRBD1, 7 bases. Germline-derived CDR1 and CDR2 are SQVTM and ANQGSEA. V was clipped by 4 bases and J by 5 bases, with 18 bases between them. The CDR3 totals 14 residues. The CDR3 here is CSVGARGAGDEQYF. CDR3 in DNA: TGCAGCGTTGGGGCCAGGGGGGCCGGGGACGAGCAGTACTTC.

The chain links TRBV4-1 to TRBJ1-6; D call uncertain. Germline values: CDR1 MGHRA, CDR2 YSYEKL. V was trimmed by 0 bases and J by 6 bases, leaving 12 bases between them. The CDR3 has 16 amino acids. This chain's CDR3 is CASSQDLRGINSPLHF. CDR3 bases: TGCGCCAGCAGCCAAGATCTCCGGGGAATTAATTCACCCCTCCACTTT.

The V gene is TRBV28, the J gene TRBJ2-7; TRBD1 agrees at 8 bases. The CDR3 sequence is 14 residues long. CDR1 MDHEN and CDR2 SYDVKM come from the germline V gene. V gave up 6 bases and J gave up 2 bases; unmatched junction bases: 6. The CDR3 DNA reads TGTGCCAGCAGGAGGACAGGGATTACCTACGAGCAGTACTTC. The encoded protein is CASRRTGITYEQYF.

As DNA, the CDR3 is TGTGCCAGCAGCTTGGCCCTTTCCCCTAGCGGTTACAATGAGCAGTTCTTC. It yields the protein CASSLALSPSGYNEQFF. The chain carries TRBV5-4 and TRBJ2-1; 7 positions match TRBD2. Germline loops: CDR1 SGHNT, CDR2 YYREEE (reference sequence). With 0 bases clipped from V and 4 bases from J, the junction kept 10 bases outside the gene matches. The CDR3 is made up of 17 amino acids.